Listed here is a single T cell receptor beta chain. Which antigen it targets is not known. The input lacks base qualities; no much larger clone sits a single base away. TCRbeta CDR3 regions were amplified from genomic DNA by means of the immunoSEQ Assay, a bias-controlled multiplex PCR. Per the source publication's procedure: Within the assay, amplification of reference gene primers was used to estimate how many nucleated cells each sample contained. To quantify the absolute abundance of each unique TCRbeta CDR3 rearrangement, sequence reads were collapsed and filtered. For each sample, productive Simpson clonality was calculated as the square root of Simpson's diversity index across productive rearrangements. TCRdb stores this immuneACCESS table with in-frame sequences only. Part of the clones is absent; in the studies checked, under half of the shortfall reflects unresolved V genes, and no reason is known for the rest. That table furnishes V, J and clone size, whereas the DNA furnished D and trimming. The sample includes 200,000 or so clones, with roughly four fifths observed a single time. Of the sample, less than 2.5% falls within the top ten clones.

Collaborating institutions collected whole blood in K2EDTA tubes following their own protocols. For TCRbeta analysis, collaborators shipped samples as frozen whole blood, isolated PBMCs, or DNA extracted from either of those sample types. Trimming at the junction amounts to 5 bases on V and 8 bases on J, and the germline ends lie 13 bases apart. The CDR3 holds 13 amino acids from the cysteine to the phenylalanine. The DNA shown is the 39-base CDR3, in frame from base 1. The germline V gene (reference sequence) supplies CDR1 GTSNPN and CDR2 SVGIG. This specimen comes from a study of blood T cell repertoires in COVID-19 (dated by TCRdb to 2018 to 2020). Describing the broader study: Samples from collaborators originated in the United States, Italy and Spain and spanned both the acute and convalescent phases of COVID-19. The prospective study material was composed of cDNA or gDNA derived from T cells, B-cell-depleted T cells, or PBMCs. Deeply sampled blood TCRbeta repertoires from subjects exposed to, actively infected with, or recovered from COVID-19 were included in the dataset. A freely available public database, intended as a resource for researchers studying the immune response to SARS-CoV-2, is where the repertoires were released. The samples were drawn from two sources: the first 160 participants of the ongoing ImmuneRACE study, and 950 to 1,500 subjects contributed by 6 global collaborators. A de-identified subject ID, COVID-19 status, age in years and sex were almost always included in the sample metadata. Where available, HLA class I and class II types were obtained from metadata supplied by the sample provider rather than from assay-based typing.

The study at large found these results: Clinical and demographic metadata were provided uncurated, with the amount varying by source and participant.

The sequence was collected from an older woman with acute or convalescent COVID-19. The sequencing input was peripheral blood. The V and J genes are TRBV30 and TRBJ1-6; no confident D gene assignment can be made. This receptor has the CDR3 CAWVGRGDSPLHF. The nucleotides are TGTGCCTGGGTCGGACGGGGAGATTCACCCCTCCACTTT.